The 21 T cell receptor beta chains presented below share a single source sample, sequenced in a study of somatic mutations in cytotoxic T cells in rheumatoid arthritis. TCRdb's copy holds only in-frame clones and misses some; the assay was immunoSEQ multiplex PCR. This table holds 12,000 to 15,000 clones, 65% to 85% found once. The sequenced material came from CD8+ T cells sorted from blood. All receptors derive from an adult with rheumatoid arthritis.

This sequence joins TRBV9 and TRBJ2-2, with 12 bases identical to TRBD2. Germline V gene lookup returns CDR1 SGDLS and CDR2 YYNGEE. The CDR3 spans 15 residues. V lost 2 bases, J lost 7 bases, and 3 bases stayed unmatched. CDR3 amino acids: CASSVASGGVGELFF. CDR3 nucleotides: TGTGCCAGCAGCGTTGCTAGCGGGGGGGTCGGGGAGCTGTTTTTT.

The chain couples TRBV5-6 to TRBJ2-1, with unresolved D. V gave up 3 bases and J gave up 3 bases, with 16 bases separating them. Germline V lookup: CDR1 SGHDT, CDR2 YYEEEE. The CDR3 has 16 residues. In nucleotides, the CDR3 is TGTGCCAGCAGCTGGGCGGCCCCCCCGGACTACAATGAGCAGTTCTTC. Amino acids: CASSWAAPPDYNEQFF.

V gene TRBV9 combines with J gene TRBJ2-1; possible D gene TRBD1, 7 bases. Trimming removed 3 bases from V and 6 bases from J, with 28 bases in between. The CDR3 is 19 residues long. CDR1 and CDR2 from the germline V gene are SGDLS and YYNGEE. CDR3 sequence: CASSGEHRQGEVGSNEQFF. DNA of the CDR3: TGTGCCAGCAGCGGCGAACATCGGCAGGGGGAGGTCGGTAGCAATGAGCAGTTCTTC.

V usage is TRBV2 and J usage is TRBJ2-1; maybe TRBD1 (6 bases). V lost 6 bases and J lost 8, with 11 bases in between. The CDR3 consists of 12 residues. CDR1 is SNHLY and CDR2 is FYNNEI in the germline V gene. CDR3 DNA: TGTGCCAGCAGGGGGGCCCGAGATGAGCAGTTCTTC. The encoded protein is CASRGARDEQFF.

DNA of the CDR3: TGTGCCAGCACTGGCCCCCTGAACACCGGGGAGCTGTTTTTT. Protein: CASTGPLNTGELFF. The chain combines TRBV28 with TRBJ2-2; D unclear. This CDR3 is 14 amino acids long. The V and J ends lost 7 bases and 1 base respectively, with 10 bases between them. The germline CDR1 and CDR2 sequences are MDHEN and SYDVKM.

This rearrangement joins TRBV5-6 to TRBJ2-2; 10 nucleotides line up with TRBD1. Germline V gene data show CDR1 as SGHDT and CDR2 as YYEEEE. CDR3 length: 16 residues. V shed 1 base and J 7 bases; nucleotides not matched to a gene: 7. CDR3 coding DNA: TGTGCCAGCAGCTTGATCGGGACAGGGGACAACGGGGAGCTGTTTTTT. Protein sequence: CASSLIGTGDNGELFF. The variable domain in full, completed from reference TRBV5-6 and TRBJ2-2, reads DAGVTQSPTHLIKTRGQQVTLRCSPKSGHDTVSWYQQALGQGPQFIFQYYEEEERQRGNFPDRFSGHQFPNYSSELNVNALLLGDSALYLCASSLIGTGDNGELFFGEGSRLTVL.

This clone occurred a few times. The gene calls are TRBV2 and TRBJ1-6, with 11 bases aligning to TRBD1. There are 19 residues in the CDR3. Losses at the gene ends were 3 bases for V and 4 bases for J; bases not matched to a gene: 11. From germline, CDR1 is SNHLY and CDR2 FYNNEI. The CDR3: CASSDPGTGGEGYNSPLHF. In DNA form, the CDR3 reads TGTGCCAGCAGTGACCCGGGGACAGGGGGTGAAGGTTATAATTCACCCCTCCACTTT.

CDR3 sequence: CSAVSPSGTNTGELFF. CDR3 sequence (DNA): TGCAGCGCTGTCTCTCCTAGCGGGACGAACACCGGGGAGCTGTTTTTT. The gene calls are TRBV29-1 and TRBJ2-2; 9 positions match TRBD2. Germline V lookup: CDR1 SQVTM, CDR2 ANQGSEA. The CDR3 is 16 amino acids. The junction had 9 bases not matched to a gene; V was cut back by 7 bases and J by 0 bases.

Here the CDR3 reads CSVPKTGGQYGYTF. CDR3 nucleotides: TGCAGCGTCCCGAAAACAGGGGGTCAGTATGGCTACACCTTC. This chain connects TRBV29-1 to TRBJ1-2, with 8 bases fitting TRBD1. Germline V gene sequence: CDR1 SQVTM, CDR2 ANQGSEA. After removal of 6 bases from V and 5 bases from J, the junction contained 11 bases not matched to a gene. The CDR3 extends over 14 amino acids.

This chain links TRBV27 with TRBJ2-2, with D possibly matching TRBD2 (5 bases). Looked up from germline, CDR1 is MNHEY and CDR2 is SMNVEV (reference sequence). V was trimmed by 3 bases and J by 1 base, leaving 12 bases between them. The length of the CDR3 is 16 residues. Here the CDR3 DNA reads TGTGCCAGCAGTTTCTTAGCGTTCTTGAACACCGGGGAGCTGTTTTTT. This encodes CASSFLAFLNTGELFF.

The chain couples TRBV18 to TRBJ1-1; 7 positions match TRBD1. V shed 6 bases, J shed 6 bases, and the junction held 10 bases outside the gene matches. Germline-derived CDR1 and CDR2 are KGHSH and LQKENI. The CDR3 runs 14 residues. The CDR3 sequence is CASSPGQLFSEAFF. The DNA for the CDR3 is TGTGCCAGCTCGCCGGGACAGTTATTCTCTGAAGCTTTCTTT.

J is TRBJ2-4 and V is TRBV13; no clear D. This CDR3 comprises 14 residues. The V end was cut by 3 bases, the J end by 1 base, with 7 bases between. The germline V gene has CDR1 PRHDT and CDR2 FYEKMQ (reference sequence). CDR3 in amino acids: CASSLTTAKNIQYF. The CDR3 DNA reads TGTGCCAGCAGCTTGACCACGGCCAAAAACATTCAGTACTTC.

The chain is built from TRBV6-1 and TRBJ1-2, with TRBD1 identical over 7 bases. The trim removed 8 bases at V and 1 base at J, leaving 7 bases unmatched. Germline V gives CDR1 MNHNS, CDR2 SASEGT. This CDR3 is built from 14 residues. The CDR3 is CASERQGFNYGYTF. CDR3 in DNA: TGTGCCAGCGAAAGACAGGGTTTTAACTATGGCTACACCTTC.

The table lists this clone with a count of one. This chain connects TRBV29-1 to TRBJ2-7; D is uncertain. Trimming pared 1 base from V and 3 bases from J, leaving 7 bases between. Looked up from germline, CDR1 is SQVTM and CDR2 is ANQGSEA. This CDR3 is built from 12 residues. In DNA form, the CDR3 reads TGCAGCGTTGAAGGGCCCAGCTACGAGCAGTACTTC. It yields the protein CSVEGPSYEQYF.

The chain employs TRBV28 and TRBJ2-7; the D call may be TRBD1 or TRBD2 (5 bases each). This CDR3 has 14 residues. Germline V gene data show CDR1 as MDHEN and CDR2 as SYDVKM. Trimming pared 5 bases from V and 2 bases from J, leaving 13 bases between. The CDR3 nucleotides are TGTGCCAGCAGTGCCGGGACCTCTGCCTACGAGCAGTACTTC. It is translated as CASSAGTSAYEQYF.

This clone was recorded once. The chain has TRBV6-5 and TRBJ2-7; D unresolved. This CDR3 is built from 13 residues. CDR1 is MNHEY and CDR2 is SVGAGI in the germline V gene. V lost 5 bases, J lost 2 bases, and 10 bases lay in between. CDR3 nucleotides: TGTGCCAGCAGTCAACAAAGTACCTACGAGCAGTACTTC. This codes for CASSQQSTYEQYF.

The chain has TRBV9 and TRBJ2-2; D may be TRBD1 (5 bases). This CDR3 region has 17 residues. CDR1 is SGDLS, CDR2 YYNGEE, per germline. Trimming stripped 1 base from V and 0 bases from J, with 13 bases between. DNA of the CDR3: TGTGCCAGCAGCGTAAGGGCCAGGGTAACGAACACCGGGGAGCTGTTTTTT. As protein: CASSVRARVTNTGELFF.

The chain is built from TRBV7-8 and TRBJ2-7; unclear D gene. CDR1 SGHVS and CDR2 FQNEAQ come from the germline V gene. Between the trimmed V and J ends, which lost 3 bases and 2 bases, there was a span of 11 bases. The CDR3 loop spans 14 amino acids. The CDR3 loop is CASSFGLAAYEQYF. The DNA for the CDR3 is TGTGCCAGCAGCTTTGGGCTGGCGGCCTACGAGCAGTACTTC.

This CDR3 reads CASGTGVGQPQHF. DNA of the CDR3: TGTGCCAGCGGGACAGGGGTGGGGCAGCCCCAGCATTTT. The gene calls are TRBV9 and TRBJ1-5; TRBD1 matches at 10 bases. Unmatched junction bases numbered 5, after V lost 7 bases and J lost 7 bases. There are 13 residues in the CDR3. Germline V lookup: CDR1 SGDLS, CDR2 YYNGEE.

This clone has a single count. CDR3 bases: TGTGCCAGCAGTTCACTAGGGAACTACAATGAGCAGTTCTTC. It encodes CASSSLGNYNEQFF. The chain employs TRBV2 and TRBJ2-1; D is perhaps TRBD2 (5 bases). CDR1 SNHLY and CDR2 FYNNEI come from the germline V gene. Trimming shortened V by 5 bases and J by 3 bases, and 11 bases separated the two germline ends. The CDR3 contains 14 residues.

Remarks on this clone: The junction differs from germline at one of its ends, possibly a read error. The rearrangement uses TRBV6-4 and TRBJ2-1; 8 nucleotides match TRBD1. The germline V gene has CDR1 MRHNA and CDR2 SNTAGT. The CDR3 extends over 15 amino acids. The CDR3 loop is CASSEEVRGGQEQLF. The CDR3 bases are TGTGCCAGCAGTGAGGAGGTCAGAGGGGGACAGGAGCAGCTCTTC.